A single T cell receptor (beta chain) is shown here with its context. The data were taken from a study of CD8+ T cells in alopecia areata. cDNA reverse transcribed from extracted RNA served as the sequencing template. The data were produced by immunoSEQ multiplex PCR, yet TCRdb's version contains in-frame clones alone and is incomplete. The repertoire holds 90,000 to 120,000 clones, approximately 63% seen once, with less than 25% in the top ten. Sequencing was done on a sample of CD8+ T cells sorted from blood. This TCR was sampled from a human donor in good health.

This CDR3 reads CASSLNGGVSREAFF. DNA of the CDR3: TGTGCCAGCAGCTTAAACGGGGGCGTATCTCGAGAAGCTTTCTTT. This chain joins TRBV13 and TRBJ1-1; a possible D gene is TRBD1 (6 bases). V lost 2 bases and J 8 bases, leaving 18 bases between the germline ends. CDR3 length: 15 amino acids. Germline lookup yields CDR1 PRHDT and CDR2 FYEKMQ (reference sequence).